The clone carrying this T cell receptor (beta chain) was seen only a few times. Its antigen is undetermined. These data belong to a study of T-cell memory formation after mild COVID-19. TCRdb fed the 5' RACE reads into MiXCR, producing one record per CDR3 protein. The sample holds approximately 300,000 distinct CDR3 sequences, approximately 19% seen once. Whole-study findings and limits: Prior to infection, memory already included some responding clones, suggesting cross-reactive memory joined. For second-wave clones that peaked at day 37, SARS-CoV-2 specificity went unverified.

This CDR3 spans 13 amino acids. V lost 2 bases and J 5 bases, leaving 10 bases between the germline ends. Germline V gene sequence: CDR1 SGHKS, CDR2 YYEKEE (reference sequence). Specimen: PBMCs or a T cell subset sorted from them (not recorded which). The chain is built from TRBV5-5 and TRBJ1-1; D remains unclear. This TCR was sampled from a young man who had mild COVID-19 (a few samples of this study predate the infection). Cell type and time point are not known. This chain's CDR3 is CASSFVGRTEAFF. CDR3 coding DNA: TGTGCCAGCAGCTTCGTTGGAAGAACTGAAGCTTTCTTT.